Listed below are T cell receptor beta chains from one sample, sequenced in a study of T cells after yellow fever vaccination. A single record per CDR3 protein comes from TCRdb applying MiXCR to the 5' RACE reads. There are about 340,000 distinct CDR3 sequences in the sample; 8.7% occur only once, and roughly 18% lies in the top ten. The sample consisted of PBMCs, taken on the day of the first yellow fever vaccination. Receptors were obtained from a man younger than 35 who received the YFV17D yellow fever vaccine. CDR3s include the opening cysteine and the closing phenylalanine or tryptophan. A D gene is named only where the DNA matches it firmly. Size values are once, few and many counts, or a class for expanded clones, and some rows have none.

D gene	clone size	CDR3 length	V gene	J gene	CDR3 DNA	CDR3 protein
TRBD1	few	15	TRBV20-1	TRBJ1-6	TGCAGTGCTAGCCCGACAGGGGATGGATTTTCACCCCTCCACTTT	CSASPTGDGFSPLHF
TRBD1	few	15	TRBV7-3	TRBJ2-3	TGTGCCAGCAGCTTGGGACAGGCGAACACAGATACGCAGTATTTT	CASSLGQANTDTQYF
.	.	16	TRBV19	TRBJ2-1	TGTGCCACCCACCGAGCGGGGAGGGGGATCTACAATGAGCAGTTCTTC	CATHRAGRGIYNEQFF
.	.	16	TRBV10-3	TRBJ1-4	TGTGCCATCAGCCCGAGCGGAGGACAGAGCTGGGAAAAACTGTTTTTT	CAISPSGGQSWEKLFF
.	.	13	TRBV20-1	TRBJ1-4	TGCAGTGCAACGGGAGGGTTAGTCGAAAAACTGTTTTTT	CSATGGLVEKLFF
.	few	16	TRBV15	TRBJ2-3	TGTGCCACCAGCAGAGTCCCGGGACTCAGCACAGATACGCAGTATTTT	CATSRVPGLSTDTQYF
TRBD1	few	14	TRBV5-1	TRBJ2-1	TGCGCCAGCAGCCGACAGGGGGACCCCAATGAGCAGTTCTTC	CASSRQGDPNEQFF
.	.	10	TRBV12-3/TRBV12-4	TRBJ2-1	TGTGCCAGCAGTTTCAGTGAGCAGTTCTTC	CASSFSEQFF
.	few	16	TRBV5-1	TRBJ1-1	TGCGCCAGCACCCCCGGAGGGGCCCAGGGGAACACTGAAGCTTTCTTT	CASTPGGAQGNTEAFF
TRBD1	few	14	TRBV7-9	TRBJ1-5	TGTGCCAGCAGCGGGACAGGGGGTAGTCAGCCCCAGCATTTT	CASSGTGGSQPQHF
.	few	18	TRBV4-1	TRBJ1-1	TGCGCCAGCAGCCAAGTCGGTGGCCCGGGAGGGGTAGGGACTGAAGCTTTCTTT	CASSQVGGPGGVGTEAFF
.	few	15	TRBV4-3	TRBJ2-4	TGCGCCAGTCCAGAGTCCTCAGGTGCACGGAACATTCAGTACTTC	CASPESSGARNIQYF
.	.	16	TRBV7-2	TRBJ2-3	TGTGCCAGCAGCTTATTTTCGGGGTTGGGCACAGATACGCAGTATTTT	CASSLFSGLGTDTQYF
TRBD1	many	13	TRBV12-5	TRBJ1-1	TGTGCTAGTGGTTTGGCACAGGGGACTGAAGCTTTCTTT	CASGLAQGTEAFF
.	many	13	TRBV20-1	TRBJ1-5	TGCAGTGCTAGACCTTCAGGGGATCAGCCCCAGCATTTT	CSARPSGDQPQHF
.	.	20	TRBV6-2/TRBV6-3	TRBJ1-5	TGTGCCAGCAGTCCCCCCGACTTTGAGCAGGCCCACCTTGGCAATCAGCCCCAGCATTTT	CASSPPDFEQAHLGNQPQHF
.	few	17	TRBV7-9	TRBJ2-3	TGTGCCAGCAGCTCATTAGGGACGGGGGTGGACACAGATACGCAGTATTTT	CASSSLGTGVDTDTQYF
TRBD1	.	15	TRBV4-3	TRBJ1-1	TGCGCCAGCAGCAAAGCAGACAGGGCGAACACTGAAGCTTTCTTT	CASSKADRANTEAFF
.	few	11	TRBV13	TRBJ1-1	TGTGCCAGCAGCTTATCGGTGGGCGCTTTCTTT	CASSLSVGAFF
.	many	10	TRBV29-1	TRBJ1-2	TGCTCCGGGGGGGATGGTGGCTACACCTTC	CSGGDGGYTF
.	.	14	TRBV20-1	TRBJ1-6	TGCAGTGCTAGAGAGGGGGAATCTCGCTCACCCCTCCACTTT	CSAREGESRSPLHF
.	few	15	TRBV27	TRBJ2-3	TGTGCCAGCAGTTTGTTGGGGGTTAGCACAGATACGCAGTATTTT	CASSLLGVSTDTQYF
TRBD1	many	16	TRBV5-1	TRBJ2-6	TGCGCCAGCAGAACAGGGGGATTGACTGGGGCCAACGTCCTGACTTTC	CASRTGGLTGANVLTF
TRBD1	.	14	TRBV6-2/TRBV6-3	TRBJ2-7	TGTGCCAGCAGTATGGCAGGGGGTTCCTACGAGCAGTACTTC	CASSMAGGSYEQYF
.	.	14	TRBV4-3	TRBJ1-1	TGCGCCAGCAGCCAAGAACGGATCACAGTCGAAGCTTTCTTT	CASSQERITVEAFF
.	few	14	TRBV7-9	TRBJ1-1	TGTGCCAGCAGCCCCGGAGCCAGGGCCGCTGAAGCTTTCTTT	CASSPGARAAEAFF
.	.	15	TRBV4-3	TRBJ2-6	TGCGCCAGCGGAAACAGGGCAACAGGGGCCAACGTCCTGACTTTC	CASGNRATGANVLTF
.	.	14	TRBV6-2/TRBV6-3	TRBJ2-2	TGTGCCACCACGACGGGTTACTGGACCGGGGAGCTGTTTTTT	CATTTGYWTGELFF
TRBD2	many	16	TRBV29-1	TRBJ2-5	TGCAGCGTTGTCCCCACAGCGGGGGGGACAAAAGAGACCCAGTACTTC	CSVVPTAGGTKETQYF
.	few	13	TRBV20-1	TRBJ1-1	TGCAGTGCTAGAGAGTCCTTGAGTCCTGAAGCTTTCTTT	CSARESLSPEAFF
.	.	16	TRBV2	TRBJ2-3	TGTGCCAGCGGTCAGGGGGGGACGTTAAGCACAGATACGCAGTATTTT	CASGQGGTLSTDTQYF
TRBD1	.	15	TRBV5-4	TRBJ2-2	TGTGCCAGCAGCTCCGGGACAGGGATTGACGGGGAGCTGTTTTTT	CASSSGTGIDGELFF
.	few	16	TRBV4-2	TRBJ2-3	TGTGCCAGCAGCCAAGGTCCCAGCTCTAGCACAGATACGCAGTATTTT	CASSQGPSSSTDTQYF